This T cell receptor beta chain stems from a study of blood T cell repertoires in COVID-19. Study overall: Whether acute or convalescent, the COVID-19 samples came from the United States, Italy and Spain. T cells, B-cell-depleted T cells, or PBMCs provided the cDNA or gDNA that served as material.

While infection was still active, Seattle patients were enrolled and then followed longitudinally. Study processing details: Reference gene primer amplification yielded estimated nucleated cell counts. Measured with immunoSEQ multiplex PCR; TCRdb has only the in-frame clones, and not every one. V and J calls and clone size follow that table, whereas D and trimming were derived from the DNA. Among 250,000 to 300,000 clones listed, 86% were seen once. Trimming removed 3 bases from V and 3 bases from J, with 12 bases in between. Germline assignment: CDR1 SGHNT and CDR2 YYREEE (reference sequence). The CDR3 length is 14 residues.

Sequencing was done on a sample of peripheral blood. J is TRBJ2-5 and V is TRBV5-4; D uncertain. This TCR came from a woman aged 25-40 years with COVID-19, enrolled during active disease. The CDR3 spells CASSYGPSEETQYF. CDR3 in DNA: TGTGCCAGCAGCTACGGCCCCAGCGAAGAGACCCAGTACTTC.